The clone carrying this T cell receptor (beta chain) has at least ten counts. This sample was taken from a study of blood T cells in healthy people across ages. Combining a sample-barcoded 5' primer with a J-beta primer mix, a second PCR ran for about 7 to 11 cycles. TCRdb re-analysed the 5' RACE reads in MiXCR, keeping a single row per CDR3 protein. The sample gives 850,000 to 1,000,000 distinct CDR3 sequences, 40% to 60% of which show up once; around 15% is in the top ten. The draw of peripheral blood yielded approximately 10 milliliters from each donor. The V gene's germline CDR1 is SGHRS and CDR2 YFSETQ. V was trimmed by 0 bases and J by 6 bases, leaving 13 bases between them. CDR3 length equals 15 residues.

This clonotype was sampled from a man aged 25 to 40 in good health. The chain is built from TRBV5-1 and TRBJ2-1; D is possibly TRBD1 (6 bases). Sequencing was carried out using blood. CDR3 sequence (DNA): TGCGCCAGCAGCTTGGCAGGGGATGTGGTCAATGAGCAGTTCTTC. This translates into CASSLAGDVVNEQFF.